The rows below give T cell receptor beta chains drawn from one sample of a study of shared clonotypes between healthy human individuals. Data came from immunoSEQ multiplex PCR; TCRdb stores just in-frame clones and leaves some out. This sample has approximately 2.4 million clones, with roughly 95% found just once. Input material: naive CD4+ T cells sorted from blood. The receptors shown here come from a man between 18 and 29 years old in good health. CDR3s leave out the opening cysteine and the closing phenylalanine or tryptophan. Each record gives: D gene, V gene, J gene, CDR3 protein. A D gene is named only where the DNA matches it firmly.

d_gene: -
v_gene: TRBV4-3
j_gene: TRBJ2-1
CDR3aa: ASSQDYFGTTYNEQF

d_gene: TRBD1
v_gene: TRBV7-8
j_gene: TRBJ1-3
CDR3aa: ASSSTTDRRGNTIY

d_gene: -
v_gene: TRBV19
j_gene: TRBJ1-5
CDR3aa: ASSPLRGERNQPQH

d_gene: -
v_gene: TRBV30
j_gene: TRBJ1-1
CDR3aa: AWRGTFRGTEAF

d_gene: TRBD1
v_gene: TRBV9
j_gene: TRBJ2-5
CDR3aa: ASSGQGAHETQY

d_gene: -
v_gene: TRBV5-1
j_gene: TRBJ2-5
CDR3aa: ASSLAQGNQETQY

d_gene: -
v_gene: TRBV18
j_gene: TRBJ2-5
CDR3aa: ASSPDQRVETQY

d_gene: -
v_gene: TRBV11-2
j_gene: TRBJ1-1
CDR3aa: ASSLIGGNAEAF

d_gene: -
v_gene: TRBV6-5
j_gene: TRBJ1-1
CDR3aa: ASSGYGGEAF

d_gene: -
v_gene: TRBV18
j_gene: TRBJ1-4
CDR3aa: ASSRTLNTGATVNEKLF

d_gene: TRBD1
v_gene: TRBV29-1
j_gene: TRBJ1-6
CDR3aa: SVQTGDNSPLH

d_gene: -
v_gene: TRBV29-1
j_gene: TRBJ1-5
CDR3aa: SVADNLQPQH

d_gene: TRBD1
v_gene: TRBV28
j_gene: TRBJ2-7
CDR3aa: ASSHFGRRTGEVEQY

d_gene: -
v_gene: TRBV6-1
j_gene: TRBJ1-4
CDR3aa: ASSGTATNEKLF

d_gene: -
v_gene: TRBV27
j_gene: TRBJ1-1
CDR3aa: ASSSTSF

d_gene: TRBD1
v_gene: TRBV5-4
j_gene: TRBJ2-7
CDR3aa: ASSSRDRGYEQY

d_gene: TRBD1
v_gene: TRBV9
j_gene: TRBJ2-5
CDR3aa: ASSVVNRGPDETQY

d_gene: -
v_gene: TRBV2
j_gene: TRBJ2-7
CDR3aa: ASNILGLYEQY

d_gene: -
v_gene: TRBV4-1
j_gene: TRBJ2-3
CDR3aa: ASSLGQSTDTQY

d_gene: -
v_gene: TRBV6-5
j_gene: TRBJ2-1
CDR3aa: ASALSSYNEQF

d_gene: -
v_gene: TRBV30
j_gene: TRBJ1-2
CDR3aa: AWSSTGSYGYT

d_gene: -
v_gene: TRBV6-5
j_gene: TRBJ1-4
CDR3aa: ASSYHRTNNEKLF

d_gene: -
v_gene: TRBV7-9
j_gene: TRBJ1-5
CDR3aa: ASSGGADQPQH

d_gene: -
v_gene: TRBV19
j_gene: TRBJ2-3
CDR3aa: ASRASVSTDTQY

d_gene: -
v_gene: TRBV10-3
j_gene: TRBJ1-2
CDR3aa: AISETGGYT

d_gene: -
v_gene: TRBV4-2
j_gene: TRBJ1-2
CDR3aa: ASSQDRAVYYGYT